The 10 T cell receptor beta chains below all came from one sample that was sequenced in a study of identical twins. Via MiXCR, TCRdb re-called the 5' RACE reads, giving one row per CDR3 protein. The table includes roughly 260,000 distinct CDR3 sequences, 6% to 8% detected once. Separately, the same data were catalogued under a study of yellow fever vaccine responses in identical twins.

Material: CD8+ T cells sorted from blood. Receptors originate from a woman aged 18-29 years in good health.

This clonotype has just a few counts. Written as DNA, the CDR3 is TGTGCCAGCAGAAACGGGGGAGGCGATGGCTACACCTTC. Protein product: CASRNGGGDGYTF. This rearrangement joins TRBV5-6 to TRBJ1-2; D possibly corresponds to TRBD1 (5 bases). Germline CDR1 is SGHDT and CDR2 is YYEEEE. Trimming pared 5 bases from V and 6 bases from J, leaving 14 bases between. This CDR3 spans 13 amino acids. The variable domain in full, completed from reference TRBV5-6 and TRBJ1-2, reads DAGVTQSPTHLIKTRGQQVTLRCSPKSGHDTVSWYQQALGQGPQFIFQYYEEEERQRGNFPDRFSGHQFPNYSSELNVNALLLGDSALYLCASRNGGGDGYTFGSGTRLTVV.

This clonotype was detected many times. The chain employs TRBV29-1 and TRBJ2-1; no firm D call. Trimming took off 0 bases at V and 10 bases at J, with 7 bases between the two ends. This CDR3 is built from 11 residues. Per germline, CDR1 SQVTM and CDR2 ANQGSEA. The DNA of the CDR3 is TGCAGCGTTGAAGATCTGGGGGAGCAGTTCTTC. Amino acids: CSVEDLGEQFF.

The chain recombines TRBV2 with TRBJ2-5; 10 nucleotides agree with TRBD1. The CDR3 is 14 amino acids. From germline, CDR1 is SNHLY and CDR2 FYNNEI. With 2 bases clipped from V and 5 bases from J, the junction kept 2 bases outside the gene matches. As DNA, the CDR3 is TGTGCCAGCAGTGAACGGACAGGGGGGGAGACCCAGTACTTC. Amino acid sequence: CASSERTGGETQYF.

This clonotype came up a few times. The chain recombines TRBV9 with TRBJ2-1; 9 bases fit TRBD2. The junction had 5 bases not matched to a gene; V was cut back by 5 bases and J by 2 bases. CDR3 size: 15 residues. The germline V gene encodes CDR1 SGDLS and CDR2 YYNGEE. In DNA form, the CDR3 reads TGTGCCAGCAGTGAGACTAGCGGAACCTACAATGAGCAGTTCTTC. Translation gives CASSETSGTYNEQFF.

CDR3 amino acids: CASSQATGGFDEQYF. As DNA, the CDR3 is TGCGCCAGCAGCCAAGCCACGGGAGGGTTCGACGAGCAGTACTTC. The J gene is TRBJ2-7, the V gene TRBV4-1; 8 nucleotides line up with TRBD2. The CDR3 has 15 residues. The germline V gene has CDR1 MGHRA and CDR2 YSYEKL. Losses at the gene ends were 1 base for V and 5 bases for J; bases not matched to a gene: 7.

This clonotype has a count of ten or more. The chain joins TRBV9 to TRBJ1-2; 7 bases line up with TRBD1. The V gene end was trimmed by 3 bases and the J gene end by 7 bases; junction bases not matched to a gene: 9. The length of the CDR3 is 14 residues. Germline V gene sequence: CDR1 SGDLS, CDR2 YYNGEE. The CDR3 DNA sequence: TGTGCCAGCAGCGGCCTTAAGACAGGGCCTGGCTACACCTTC. The encoded protein is CASSGLKTGPGYTF.

In its sample, this clonotype was seen a few times. The rearrangement links TRBV6-5 to TRBJ2-2; TRBD2 aligns across 7 bases. Germline V gene sequence: CDR1 MNHEY, CDR2 SVGAGI. The CDR3 runs to 21 residues. Trimming cost V 6 bases and J 0 bases; bases outside gene matches: 22. The CDR3 protein is CASRTPWMGSGKVPNTGELFF. CDR3 DNA: TGTGCCAGCAGGACGCCCTGGATGGGGAGCGGGAAGGTTCCGAACACCGGGGAGCTGTTTTTT.

The chain combines TRBV6-5 with TRBJ1-1; 9 bases align to TRBD1. Trimming cost V 2 bases and J 5 bases; bases outside gene matches: 9. This CDR3 has 16 amino acids. Germline V gene lookup returns CDR1 MNHEY and CDR2 SVGAGI. This chain's CDR3 is CASSYETGGTGTEAFF. CDR3 in DNA: TGTGCCAGCAGTTACGAGACAGGGGGGACAGGAACTGAAGCTTTCTTT.

The table lists this clonotype with many counts. CDR3 nucleotides: TGTGCCAGCACCCCGGACATCACCTACGAGCAGTACTTC. This translates into CASTPDITYEQYF. This chain uses TRBV2 with TRBJ2-7; tentative D call: TRBD1 (5 bases). V was shortened by 7 bases and J by 2 bases, with 12 bases between the two germline ends. The CDR3 is 13 residues long. CDR1 and CDR2 from the germline V gene are SNHLY and FYNNEI.

This chain uses TRBV12-5 with TRBJ2-2, with D tentatively TRBD2 (5 bases). The V end was cut by 3 bases, the J end by 4 bases, with 12 bases between. The CDR3 loop spans 15 amino acids. Germline lookup yields CDR1 LGHNT and CDR2 FRNRAP. The CDR3 DNA is TGTGCTAGTGGTTTCCAGACCGCGGGCACCGGGGAGCTGTTTTTT. Protein sequence: CASGFQTAGTGELFF.